The 20 T cell receptor beta chains in this list originate from one sample, sequenced in a study of blood T cell repertoires in COVID-19 (TCRdb year 2020). Receptor libraries were prepared by the immunoSEQ multiplex PCR assay. Entries here come from immuneACCESS through TCRdb and include only in-frame sequences with V and J called. Some clones fail to appear in such tables; in the studies checked, an unresolved V gene covers under half of the shortfall, and the cause of the remainder is unknown. The sample profile shows about 300,000 clones; around 84% of them were found once. The top ten clones comprise about 2.7% of the sample. Source material: PBMCs or T cells enriched from blood (not recorded which). Every receptor here comes from a woman between 50 and 59 years old who had recovered from COVID-19.

The chain couples TRBV5-1 to TRBJ1-1; TRBD1 is a possible D gene (5 bases). Looked up from germline, CDR1 is SGHRS and CDR2 is YFSETQ. The ends were cut back, 0 bases at V and 5 bases at J, with 11 bases in the middle. This CDR3 has 14 amino acids. In DNA form, the CDR3 reads TGCGCCAGCAGCTTGGCCCAGGGCCGGACTGAAGCTTTCTTT. Protein product: CASSLAQGRTEAFF.

The CDR3, as DNA: TGTGCCAGCAGCCCTAACAGGGGCACTAATGAAAAACTGTTTTTT. Translation: CASSPNRGTNEKLFF. This chain connects TRBV7-2 to TRBJ1-4; 7 nucleotides match TRBD1. Germline CDR1 and CDR2: SGHTA and FQGNSA. The V gene end was trimmed by 5 bases and the J gene end by 2 bases; junction bases not matched to a gene: 5. The CDR3 length is 15 residues.

The chain recombines TRBV10-2 with TRBJ1-2; the match to TRBD1 covers 9 bases. The CDR3 loop spans 13 amino acids. CDR1 and CDR2 (germline): WSHSY, SAAADI. Unmatched junction bases numbered 5, after V lost 8 bases and J lost 4 bases. The DNA of the CDR3 is TGCGCCAGCGGCACAGGGGGCGGCTATGGCTACACCTTC. Protein: CASGTGGGYGYTF.

The chain uses TRBV11-1 and TRBJ2-1, with 9 nucleotides matching TRBD1. This CDR3 is 13 amino acids long. The J segment lost 12 bases and the V segment lost 5 bases, leaving 8 bases of the junction unmatched. Germline assignment: CDR1 SGHAT and CDR2 FQDESV (reference sequence). The CDR3 sequence is CASSPGQGSGQFF. In DNA form, the CDR3 reads TGTGCCAGCAGCCCCGGACAGGGGAGCGGGCAGTTCTTC.

The CDR3 DNA reads TGCGCCAGCAGCTTGGAAGGGGGCGCAGGCCTCGCTGGCTACACCTTC. Translated: CASSLEGGAGLAGYTF. The chain links TRBV5-1 to TRBJ1-2; 7 positions agree with TRBD1. The CDR3 spans 16 residues. With V trimmed by 0 bases and J by 7 bases, 12 bases remained unmatched. The germline V gene encodes CDR1 SGHRS and CDR2 YFSETQ.

This chain connects TRBV2 to TRBJ1-4, with TRBD1 matching over 7 bases. This CDR3 is built from 14 residues. CDR1 is SNHLY, CDR2 FYNNEI, per germline. The J segment lost 4 bases and the V segment lost 7 bases, leaving 6 bases of the junction unmatched. The CDR3 spells CASNLQGINEKLFF. As DNA, the CDR3 is TGTGCCAGCAACCTACAGGGGATTAATGAAAAACTGTTTTTT.

J is TRBJ1-2 and V is TRBV5-5, with a weak D call TRBD1 (6 bases). The length of the CDR3 is 18 residues. Per the germline V gene, CDR1 is SGHKS and CDR2 is YYEKEE (reference sequence). V was shortened by 4 bases and J by 3 bases, with 25 bases between the two germline ends. This CDR3 reads CASSLRGVRGGRDYGYTF. The CDR3 nucleotides are TGTGCCAGCAGCCTCAGAGGAGTTAGAGGGGGACGAGACTATGGCTACACCTTC.

The V gene is TRBV24-1, the J gene TRBJ2-1; no clear D. The CDR3 loop spans 13 amino acids. V lost 4 bases and J 6 bases, leaving 9 bases between the germline ends. Germline V gene lookup returns CDR1 KGHDR and CDR2 SFDVKD. Written as DNA, the CDR3 is TGTGCCACCAGTGACCGCCAAGCCAATGAGCAGTTCTTC. This encodes CATSDRQANEQFF.

There are a few counts of this clone. The rearrangement joins TRBV7-3 to TRBJ1-4, with TRBD1 matching over 7 bases. V shed 4 bases and J 4 bases; nucleotides not matched to a gene: 3. The CDR3 is 14 residues long. Germline CDR1 SGHTA, CDR2 FQGTGA. The CDR3 region is CASSSQGNNEKLFF. The CDR3 nucleotides are TGTGCCAGCAGCTCACAGGGGAATAATGAAAAACTGTTTTTT.

J is TRBJ1-4 and V is TRBV5-4; no definite D call. This CDR3 is 14 amino acids long. The V gene lost 0 bases and the J gene lost 7 bases, with 10 bases spanning the gap. Germline assignment: CDR1 SGHNT and CDR2 YYREEE (reference sequence). CDR3 sequence reads: CASSLAGVGEKLFF. The CDR3 nucleotides are TGTGCCAGCAGCTTGGCGGGTGTAGGTGAAAAACTGTTTTTT.

The chain carries TRBV7-9 and TRBJ2-7; TRBD1 agrees at 9 bases. Unmatched junction bases numbered 11, after V lost 4 bases and J lost 7 bases. Looked up from germline, CDR1 is SEHNR and CDR2 is FQNEAQ (reference sequence). The CDR3 extends over 15 amino acids. The CDR3 DNA reads TGTGCCAGCAGCTCGACAGGGGGAAACACCGTGGAGCAGTACTTC. Translated: CASSSTGGNTVEQYF.

This clone was counted between two and nine times. V usage is TRBV27 and J usage is TRBJ2-2; D ambiguous. The CDR3 is 12 residues long. V was cut by 5 bases and J by 5 bases, with 6 bases left in between. From germline, CDR1 is MNHEY and CDR2 SMNVEV (reference sequence). For the CDR3, the DNA is TGTGCCAGCAGTCACGGGACCGGGGAGCTGTTTTTT. It yields the protein CASSHGTGELFF.

The V and J genes are TRBV5-6 and TRBJ1-2; 7 bases match TRBD1. There are 15 residues in the CDR3. The junction had 2 bases not matched to a gene; V was cut back by 0 bases and J by 0 bases. The germline V gene encodes CDR1 SGHDT and CDR2 YYEEEE. The CDR3 region has the DNA TGTGCCAGCAGCTTGGTAGGGACAGCTAACTATGGCTACACCTTC. This gives the protein CASSLVGTANYGYTF.

The chain is built from TRBV2 and TRBJ1-2, with a possible D match to TRBD1 (6 bases). Germline V CDR1 and CDR2: SNHLY, FYNNEI. CDR3 length equals 14 residues. The ends were cut back, 3 bases at V and 3 bases at J, with 11 bases in the middle. The CDR3 loop is CASSDWTVDYGYTF. CDR3 sequence (DNA): TGTGCCAGCAGTGATTGGACAGTAGACTATGGCTACACCTTC.

This chain links TRBV19 with TRBJ2-7; no definite D call. The CDR3 has 13 residues. Germline V CDR1 and CDR2: LNHDA, SQIVND (reference sequence). V lost 3 bases and J lost 3, with 9 bases in between. In DNA form, the CDR3 reads TGTGCCAGTAGTATTAAATTAGTCTACGAGCAGTACTTC. Protein: CASSIKLVYEQYF.

This rearrangement joins TRBV4-2 to TRBJ2-7, with unresolved D. V lost 1 base to trimming and J lost 3 bases, with 7 bases between them. The germline V gene has CDR1 LGHNA and CDR2 YNFKEQ. The CDR3 consists of 13 residues. The CDR3 nucleotides read TGTGCCAGCAGCCAAGCGGAGAACTACGAGCAGTACTTC. It encodes CASSQAENYEQYF.

Points on this clone: A clone one base away is much larger, so this may be a read error. This rearrangement joins TRBV3-1 (or the pseudogene TRBV3-2) to TRBJ1-6, with 7 bases matching TRBD1. This CDR3 spans 14 amino acids. J gave up 5 bases and V 5 bases, and 3 bases lay outside the gene matches. From germline, CDR1 is LGHDT and CDR2 YNNKEL (reference sequence). The CDR3 reads CASSWDSDNSPLHF. CDR3 bases: TGTGCCAGCAGCTGGGACAGCGATAATTCACCCCTCCACTTT.

The chain links TRBV2 to TRBJ2-7, with D possibly TRBD1 on 5 matching bases. From germline, CDR1 is SNHLY and CDR2 FYNNEI. The CDR3 consists of 12 residues. V shed 6 bases and J shed 3 bases, with 9 bases lying between them. CDR3 region: CASSRQLYEQYF. As DNA, the CDR3 is TGTGCCAGCAGCCGACAGCTCTACGAGCAGTACTTC.

There are a few counts of this clone. The chain joins TRBV30 to TRBJ2-7; no definite D call. V was pared by 2 bases and J by 6 bases, with 14 bases between. Germline V CDR1 and CDR2: GTSNPN, SVGIG (reference sequence). CDR3 length equals 13 residues. In DNA form, the CDR3 reads TGTGCCTGGAGTCTCCCGCCGAGTAGCGAGCAGTACTTC. Translated, it gives CAWSLPPSSEQYF.

The chain carries TRBV5-1 and TRBJ2-1, with D perhaps matching TRBD2 (5 bases). This CDR3 contains 16 residues. V was shortened by 1 base and J by 0 bases, with 11 bases between the two germline ends. The germline CDR1 and CDR2 sequences are SGHRS and YFSETQ. CDR3 in DNA: TGCGCCAGCAGCTTGACGGGGTTTAGCTCCTACAATGAGCAGTTCTTC. This gives the protein CASSLTGFSSYNEQFF.